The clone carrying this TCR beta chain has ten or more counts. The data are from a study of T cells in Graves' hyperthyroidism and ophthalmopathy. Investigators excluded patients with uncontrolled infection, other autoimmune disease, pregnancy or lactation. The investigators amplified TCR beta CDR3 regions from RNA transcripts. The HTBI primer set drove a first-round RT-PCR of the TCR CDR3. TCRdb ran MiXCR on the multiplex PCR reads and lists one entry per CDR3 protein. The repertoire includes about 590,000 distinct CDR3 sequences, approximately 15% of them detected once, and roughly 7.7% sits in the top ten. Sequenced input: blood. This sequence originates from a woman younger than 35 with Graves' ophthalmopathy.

CDR3 protein: CASSPPVNRGYRETQYF. The CDR3 DNA reads as TGTGCCAGCTCACCACCGGTTAACAGGGGCTACCGCGAGACCCAGTACTTC. The rearrangement uses TRBV18 and TRBJ2-5, with 7 bases fitting TRBD1. Germline trimming cut 0 bases from V and 5 bases from J; bases unmatched to any gene: 12. CDR1 KGHSH and CDR2 LQKENI come from the germline V gene. The CDR3 is 17 residues long.